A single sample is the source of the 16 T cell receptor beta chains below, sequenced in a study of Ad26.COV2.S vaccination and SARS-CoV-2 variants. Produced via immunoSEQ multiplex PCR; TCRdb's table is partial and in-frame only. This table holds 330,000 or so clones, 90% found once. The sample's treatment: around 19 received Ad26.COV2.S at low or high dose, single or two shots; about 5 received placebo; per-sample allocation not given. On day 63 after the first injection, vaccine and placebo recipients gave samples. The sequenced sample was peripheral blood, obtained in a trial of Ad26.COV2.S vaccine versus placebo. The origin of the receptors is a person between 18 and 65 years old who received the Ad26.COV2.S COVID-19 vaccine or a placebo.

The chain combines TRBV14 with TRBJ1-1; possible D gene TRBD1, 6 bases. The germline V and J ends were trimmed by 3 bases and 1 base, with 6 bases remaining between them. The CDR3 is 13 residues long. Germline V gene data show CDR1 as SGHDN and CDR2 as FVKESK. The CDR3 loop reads CASSQGANTEAFF. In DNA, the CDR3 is TGTGCCAGCAGCCAGGGGGCGAACACTGAAGCTTTCTTT.

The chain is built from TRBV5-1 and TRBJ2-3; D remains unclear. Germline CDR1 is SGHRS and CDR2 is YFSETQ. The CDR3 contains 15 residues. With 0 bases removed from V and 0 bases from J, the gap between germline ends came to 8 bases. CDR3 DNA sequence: TGCGCCAGCAGCTTGGACCAACCTAGCACAGATACGCAGTATTTT. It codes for CASSLDQPSTDTQYF.

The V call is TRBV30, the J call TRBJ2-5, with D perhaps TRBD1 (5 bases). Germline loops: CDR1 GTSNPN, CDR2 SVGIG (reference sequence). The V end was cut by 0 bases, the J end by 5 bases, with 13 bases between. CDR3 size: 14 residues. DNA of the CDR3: TGTGCCTGGAGTGTAGCAGGGTTTAAGGAGACCCAGTACTTC. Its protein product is CAWSVAGFKETQYF.

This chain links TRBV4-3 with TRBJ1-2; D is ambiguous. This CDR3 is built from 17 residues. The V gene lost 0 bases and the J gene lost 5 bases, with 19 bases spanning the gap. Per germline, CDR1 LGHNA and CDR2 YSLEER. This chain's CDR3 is CASSQDEGLSSRYGYTF. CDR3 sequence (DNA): TGCGCCAGCAGCCAAGATGAGGGTTTAAGTTCTCGGTATGGCTACACCTTC.

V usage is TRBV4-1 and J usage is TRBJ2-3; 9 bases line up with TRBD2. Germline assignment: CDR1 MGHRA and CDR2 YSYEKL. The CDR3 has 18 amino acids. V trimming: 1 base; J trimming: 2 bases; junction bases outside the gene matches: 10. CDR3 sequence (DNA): TGCGCCAGCAGCCAAGGGGTACTAGCGGGCGGGTCCACAGATACGCAGTATTTT. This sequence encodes CASSQGVLAGGSTDTQYF.

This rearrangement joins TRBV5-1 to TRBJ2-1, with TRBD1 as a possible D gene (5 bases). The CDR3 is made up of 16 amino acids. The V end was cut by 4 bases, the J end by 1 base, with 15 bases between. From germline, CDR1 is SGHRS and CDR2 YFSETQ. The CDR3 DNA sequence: TGCGCCAGCAGCCCACAGGTGGCGAAGTCCTACAATGAGCAGTTCTTC. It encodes CASSPQVAKSYNEQFF.

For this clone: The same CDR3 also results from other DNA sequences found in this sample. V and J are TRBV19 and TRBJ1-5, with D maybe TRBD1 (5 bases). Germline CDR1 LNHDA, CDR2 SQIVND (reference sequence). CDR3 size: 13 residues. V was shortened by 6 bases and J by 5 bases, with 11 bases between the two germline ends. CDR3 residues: CASSPRGDQPQHF. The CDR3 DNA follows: TGTGCCAGTAGCCCGCGGGGGGATCAGCCCCAGCATTTT.

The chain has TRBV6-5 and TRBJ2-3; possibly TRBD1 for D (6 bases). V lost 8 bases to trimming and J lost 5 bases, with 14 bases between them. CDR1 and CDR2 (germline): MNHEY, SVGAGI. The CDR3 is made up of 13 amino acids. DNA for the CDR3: TGTGCCAGCGGGGGCGGGTTCTTAGATACGCAGTATTTT. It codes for CASGGGFLDTQYF.

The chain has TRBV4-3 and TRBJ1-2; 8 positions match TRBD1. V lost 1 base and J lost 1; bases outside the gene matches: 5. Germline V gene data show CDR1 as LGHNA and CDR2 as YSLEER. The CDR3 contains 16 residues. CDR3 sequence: CASSQAGQGGNYGYTF. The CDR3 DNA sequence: TGCGCCAGCAGCCAAGCAGGACAGGGTGGTAACTATGGCTACACCTTC.

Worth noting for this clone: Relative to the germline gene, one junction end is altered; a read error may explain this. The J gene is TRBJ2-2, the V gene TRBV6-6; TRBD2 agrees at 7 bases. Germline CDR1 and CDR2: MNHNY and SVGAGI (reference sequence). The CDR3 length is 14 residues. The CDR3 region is CATRLAGVSGELFF. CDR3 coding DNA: TGTGCCACCAGACTTGCGGGAGTCTCGGGGGAGCTGTTTTTC.

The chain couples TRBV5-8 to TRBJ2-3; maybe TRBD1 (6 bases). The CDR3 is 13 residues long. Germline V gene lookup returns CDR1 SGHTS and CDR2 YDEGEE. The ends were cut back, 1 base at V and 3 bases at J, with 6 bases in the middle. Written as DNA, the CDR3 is TGTGCCAGCAGCTTGACAGGGACAGATACGCAGTATTTT. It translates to CASSLTGTDTQYF.

The CDR3 spells CASRPGWRTPGGNTIYF. The CDR3 DNA is TGTGCCAGCAGGCCTGGGTGGAGGACCCCTGGAGGAAACACCATATATTTT. The chain has TRBV7-9 and TRBJ1-3; D not certain. Deletions cut 6 bases from V and 4 bases from J, with 22 bases between. CDR1 and CDR2 from the germline V gene are SEHNR and FQNEAQ (reference sequence). There are 17 residues in the CDR3.

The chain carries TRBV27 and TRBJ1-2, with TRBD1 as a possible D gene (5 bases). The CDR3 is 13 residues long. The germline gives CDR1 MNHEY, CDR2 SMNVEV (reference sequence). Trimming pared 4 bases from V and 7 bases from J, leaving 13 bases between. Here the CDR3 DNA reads TGTGCCAGCAGTTCCCCCAGGGAAGCTGGCTACACCTTC. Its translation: CASSSPREAGYTF.

Here the CDR3 reads CASSRVNEANVLTF. CDR3 bases: TGTGCCAGCAGTCGGGTGAATGAGGCCAACGTCCTGACTTTC. V gene TRBV6-5 combines with J gene TRBJ2-6, with D unclear. CDR1 MNHEY and CDR2 SVGAGI come from the germline V gene. There are 14 residues in the CDR3. Between the trimmed V and J ends, which lost 5 bases and 6 bases, there was a span of 11 bases.

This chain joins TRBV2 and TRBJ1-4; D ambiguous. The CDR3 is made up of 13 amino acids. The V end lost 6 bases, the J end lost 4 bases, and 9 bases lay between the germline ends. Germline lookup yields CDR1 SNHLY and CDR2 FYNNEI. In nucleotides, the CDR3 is TGTGCCAGCAGAACGGAAGTTAATGAAAAACTGTTTTTT. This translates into CASRTEVNEKLFF.

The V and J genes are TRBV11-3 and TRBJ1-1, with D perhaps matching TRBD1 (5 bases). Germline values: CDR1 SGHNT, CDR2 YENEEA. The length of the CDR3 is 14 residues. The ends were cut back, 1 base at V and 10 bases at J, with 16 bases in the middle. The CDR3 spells CASSLGLGGSAAFF. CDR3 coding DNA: TGTGCCAGCAGCTTAGGTCTCGGGGGATCAGCAGCTTTCTTT.